These 18 T cell receptor beta chains came from one sample sequenced in a study of Graves' ophthalmopathy and Graves' hyperthyroidism. Transcripts of RNA were the source for amplifying TCR beta CDR3 regions. In the first round, RT-PCR was carried out with HTBI primers, and a multiplex PCR formed the second round. Each CDR3 protein is one row after TCRdb ran MiXCR on the multiplex PCR reads. The sample holds around 1,000,000 distinct CDR3 sequences; roughly 35% are singletons and the top ten take roughly 10%. The sequencing sample was made of peripheral blood or thyroid tissue (not recorded which). Receptors were obtained from an adult man with Graves' hyperthyroidism.

This clonotype was observed at least ten times. V usage is TRBV6-6 and J usage is TRBJ1-5, with D uncertain. Germline lookup yields CDR1 MNHNY and CDR2 SVGAGI (reference sequence). This CDR3 spans 16 amino acids. Trimming shortened V by 5 bases and J by 6 bases, and 20 bases separated the two germline ends. In DNA, the CDR3 is TGTGCCAGCAGTCCTCGGAGGGCCCAAGCTTCTCAGCCCCAGCATTTT. This codes for CASSPRRAQASQPQHF.

The J gene is TRBJ1-1, the V gene TRBV10-1, with unresolved D. The CDR3 is 14 residues long. V was pared by 0 bases and J by 6 bases, with 11 bases between. Germline V gene lookup returns CDR1 WNHNN and CDR2 SYGVQD (reference sequence). For the CDR3, the DNA is TGCGCCAGCAGTGAGTCTATGAAAAGGGCTGAAGCTTTCTTT. Residues: CASSESMKRAEAFF.

This chain joins TRBV10-2 and TRBJ1-5, with unresolved D. Germline CDR1 and CDR2: WSHSY and SAAADI. The CDR3 length is 14 residues. The V end lost 5 bases, the J end lost 7 bases, and 15 bases lay between the germline ends. The CDR3 DNA reads as TGCGCCAGCAGTTCCCTCGGACGAGACCAGCCCCAGCATTTT. Its translation is CASSSLGRDQPQHF.

This clonotype appeared many times. The chain is built from TRBV29-1 and TRBJ2-7; 10 bases fit TRBD1. The CDR3 loop spans 14 amino acids. V gave up 4 bases and J gave up 5 bases; unmatched junction bases: 8. From germline, CDR1 is SQVTM and CDR2 ANQGSEA. CDR3 coding DNA: TGCAGCGTTGTAGTGGGACAGGGGTTCAACGAGCAGTACTTC. Translated: CSVVVGQGFNEQYF.

This clonotype appeared a few times. This sequence joins TRBV7-9 and TRBJ2-6; 8 bases map to TRBD1. The CDR3 is made up of 18 amino acids. V was pared by 5 bases and J by 3 bases, with 12 bases of the junction left unmatched. CDR1 is SEHNR, CDR2 FQNEAQ, per germline (reference sequence). This CDR3 is CASSPVGQGANGANVLTF. For the CDR3, the DNA is TGTGCCAGCAGCCCAGTGGGTCAGGGGGCCAATGGGGCCAACGTCCTGACTTTC. Variable domain in full (rest from reference TRBV7-9 and TRBJ2-6): DTGVSQNPRHKITKRGQNVTFRCDPISEHNRLYWYRQTLGQGPEFLTYFQNEAQLEKSRLLSDRFSAERPKGSFSTLEIQRTEQGDSAMYLCASSPVGQGANGANVLTFGAGSRLTVL.

Worth noting for this clonotype: One base away lies a much larger clone, so this may be a sequencing read error. The V call is TRBV9, the J call TRBJ2-7; D is perhaps TRBD1 (5 bases). The CDR3 has 13 amino acids. CDR1 is SGDLS, CDR2 YYNGEE, per germline. The CDR3 DNA is TGTGCCGGCAGCGCAGGGTTTCCAGACGAGCAGTACTTC. This encodes CAGSAGFPDEQYF.

This clonotype has a handful of counts. The rearrangement joins TRBV5-5 to TRBJ1-5; 10 positions agree with TRBD1. Trimming took 3 bases from V and 7 from J; bases not matched to a gene: 10. CDR1 is SGHKS and CDR2 is YYEKEE in the germline V gene (reference sequence). There are 16 residues in the CDR3. The CDR3 DNA reads as TGTGCCAGCAGCTCGTCAACGGGACAGGGGTTCCAGCCCCAGCATTTT. The encoded protein is CASSSSTGQGFQPQHF.

The V call is TRBV25-1, the J call TRBJ1-1, with D tentatively TRBD1 (5 bases). The germline V gene has CDR1 MGHDK and CDR2 SYGVNS. The germline V and J ends were trimmed by 5 bases and 1 base, with 11 bases remaining between them. The CDR3 is made up of 14 amino acids. The CDR3 DNA reads as TGTGCCAGCAGTTACGGGGACGGGAACACTGAAGCTTTCTTT. Protein product: CASSYGDGNTEAFF.

The chain carries TRBV15 and TRBJ1-5, with 7 bases matching TRBD1. This CDR3 spans 16 amino acids. CDR1 is LNHNV and CDR2 is YYDKDF in the germline V gene (reference sequence). V gave up 0 bases and J gave up 4 bases; unmatched junction bases: 6. The DNA for the CDR3 is TGTGCCACCAGCAGAGATAGGGGGGACAGAAATCAGCCCCAGCATTTT. Its translation: CATSRDRGDRNQPQHF.

For this clonotype: This may come from a read error, since a much larger clone is one base off. V usage is TRBV24-1 and J usage is TRBJ2-2; D not certain. CDR3 length: 11 residues. V shed 5 bases and J shed 6 bases, with 3 bases lying between them. Germline V gene sequence: CDR1 KGHDR, CDR2 SFDVKD. CDR3 nucleotide sequence: TGTGCCACCAGTGGGGCCGGGGAGCTGTTTTTT. It codes for CATSGAGELFF.

This clonotype was seen more than once but under ten times. The V and J genes are TRBV12-3 or TRBV12-4 and TRBJ2-7; maybe TRBD1 (6 bases). V lost 3 bases to trimming and J lost 3 bases, with 9 bases between them. This CDR3 is 13 amino acids long. The CDR3 is CASSFDRLYEQYF. CDR3 DNA sequence: TGTGCCAGCAGTTTCGACAGGCTCTACGAGCAGTACTTC.

V usage is TRBV7-6 and J usage is TRBJ1-5; the D gene is possibly TRBD1 (6 bases). The V and J ends lost 7 bases and 3 bases respectively, with 13 bases between them. The CDR3 loop spans 14 amino acids. The germline CDR1 and CDR2 sequences are SGHVS and FNYEAQ. CDR3 sequence reads: CASIDGQYNQPQHF. CDR3 DNA: TGTGCCAGCATAGACGGACAGTACAATCAGCCCCAGCATTTT.

This clonotype appeared many times. V usage is TRBV15 and J usage is TRBJ1-4; TRBD1 matches at 8 bases. Germline V CDR1 and CDR2: LNHNV, YYDKDF (reference sequence). This CDR3 has 15 residues. The V gene end was trimmed by 4 bases and the J gene end by 8 bases; junction bases not matched to a gene: 9. CDR3 sequence reads: CATSNDRGGGEKLFF. DNA for the CDR3: TGTGCCACCAGCAACGACAGGGGAGGTGGGGAAAAACTGTTTTTT.

With respect to this clonotype: One junction end disagrees with the germline gene, perhaps due to a read error. J is TRBJ1-2 and V is TRBV7-2; TRBD1 agrees at 8 bases. The CDR3 runs to 16 residues. The V gene's germline CDR1 is SGHTA and CDR2 FQGNSA. The CDR3 spells CASSQDPDRAGYGYTF. CDR3 nucleotides: TGCGCCAGCAGCCAAGACCCGGACAGGGCGGGCTATGGCTACACCTTC. Using reference TRBV7-2 and TRBJ1-2 for the parts outside the CDR3, the full variable domain is GAGVSQSPSNKVTEKGKDVELRCDPISGHTALYWYRQSLGQGLEFLIYFQGNSAPDKSGLPSDRFSAERTGGSVSTLTIQRTQQEDSAVYLCASSQDPDRAGYGYTFGSGTRLTVV.

The rearrangement links TRBV29-1 to TRBJ1-1; D perhaps matches TRBD1 (5 bases). Trimming removed 1 base from V and 5 bases from J, with 8 bases in between. CDR3 length equals 12 residues. CDR1 is SQVTM, CDR2 ANQGSEA, per germline. CDR3 nucleotides: TGCAGCGTTGAAGGGGAGGGGACTGAAGCTTTCTTT. Translating gives CSVEGEGTEAFF.

This clonotype appeared a few times. The gene calls are TRBV28 and TRBJ1-3; weak D call: TRBD1 (6 bases). The CDR3 loop spans 15 amino acids. Germline V gene data show CDR1 as MDHEN and CDR2 as SYDVKM. Trimming took off 8 bases at V and 4 bases at J, with 18 bases between the two ends. CDR3 nucleotide sequence: TGTGCCAGCGCCCCTCGGGGGCTGTTGGGAAACACCATATATTTT. It translates to CASAPRGLLGNTIYF.

This clonotype was recorded many times. The gene calls are TRBV20-1 and TRBJ1-1; no definite D call. This CDR3 contains 17 residues. CDR1 and CDR2 (germline): DFQATT, SNEGSKA (reference sequence). V was pared by 0 bases and J by 1 base, with 18 bases between. As DNA, the CDR3 is TGCAGTGCTAGAGATTGGGTAGCGCAGAGACAGAACACTGAAGCTTTCTTT. It yields the protein CSARDWVAQRQNTEAFF.

This clonotype was detected ten times or more. A junction end diverges from the germline sequence, so it may reflect a read error. This chain connects TRBV19 to TRBJ2-6, with D uncertain. This CDR3 contains 14 residues. Germline V lookup: CDR1 LNHDA, CDR2 SQIVND (reference sequence). CDR3 sequence reads: CASSITSGANVLTF. DNA of the CDR3: TGCGCCAGCAGCATAACTTCTGGGGCCAACGTCCTGACTTTC.